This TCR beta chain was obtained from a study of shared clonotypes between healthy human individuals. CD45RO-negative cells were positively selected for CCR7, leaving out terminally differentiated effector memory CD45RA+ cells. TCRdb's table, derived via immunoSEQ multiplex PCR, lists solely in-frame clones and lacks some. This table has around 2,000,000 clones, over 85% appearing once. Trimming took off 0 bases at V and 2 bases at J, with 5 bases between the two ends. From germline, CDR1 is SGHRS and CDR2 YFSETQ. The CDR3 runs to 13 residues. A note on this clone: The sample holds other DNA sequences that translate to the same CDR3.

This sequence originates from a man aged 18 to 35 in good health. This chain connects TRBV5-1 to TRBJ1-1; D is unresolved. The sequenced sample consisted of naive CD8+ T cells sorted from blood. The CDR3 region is CASSLDTNTEAFF. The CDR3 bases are TGCGCCAGCAGCTTGGACACCAACACTGAAGCTTTCTTT.